This T cell receptor (beta chain) was sequenced for a study of cytomegalovirus exposure and HLA in healthy donors. Study-level information: Earlier sequencing of 150 million to 200 million T cells yielded 120 million or so unique TCR beta sequences.

About this clone itself: Its matching antigen is unknown.

The PCR was carried out with 60 Vbeta primers and 13 Jbeta primers. TCRdb's table, derived via immunoSEQ multiplex PCR, lists solely in-frame clones and lacks some. Of about 190,000 clones listed, 80% to 85% are singletons. Study outcomes and limitations: Relative to equally common others, HLA-associated TCR beta chains showed greater clonal expansion in a later analysis. Cytomegalovirus association was assigned to approximately 160 TCR beta chains. Earlier analysis found most TCR beta V segments productive about 90% or about 30% of the time.

The CDR3 contains 12 residues. Trimming stripped 3 bases from V and 4 bases from J, with 9 bases between. Germline V CDR1 and CDR2: SQVTM, ANQGSEA. The receptor was derived from a woman aged 40 to 50 in good health and CMV-seronegative. This chain joins TRBV29-1 and TRBJ1-2, with no clear D. Sequencing used PBMCs. The CDR3 is CSVDDQSYGYTF. The CDR3 DNA sequence: TGCAGCGTTGACGATCAGTCCTATGGCTACACCTTC.